This is a list of T cell receptor beta chains from one sample in a study of blood T cell repertoires in COVID-19. Sequencing was performed with immunoSEQ multiplex PCR; in TCRdb, only in-frame clones are kept and a portion is missing. The sample gives around 390,000 clones, around nine tenths of which show up once; about 9.4% is in the top ten. The sample comprised PBMCs or T cells enriched from blood (not recorded which). The receptor set was obtained from a woman between 45 and 60 years old who had recovered from COVID-19. CDR3s include the opening cysteine and the closing phenylalanine or tryptophan. A D gene is named only where the DNA matches it firmly. Not all rows give a size; the values are once, few, many and, for expanded clones, a class.

>.|.|TRBJ2-7|TRBV5-1
TGCGCCAGCAGCTTGTCAGGGACCTACGAGCAGTACTTC
CASSLSGTYEQYF
>.|.|TRBJ1-5|TRBV6-5
TGTGCCAGCAGAGTTACACAGAATCAGCCCCAGCATTTT
CASRVTQNQPQHF
>.|.|TRBJ1-5|TRBV19
TGTGCCAGTAGTATTTCGGGTTTCAATCAGCCCCAGCATTTT
CASSISGFNQPQHF
>.|.|TRBJ1-4|TRBV6-5
TGTGCCAGCAGTAACAACCGAGAAAAACTGTTTTTT
CASSNNREKLFF
>TRBD2|.|TRBJ2-1|TRBV3-1/TRBV3-2
TGTGCCAGCAGCCAAGAAGGGACTAGCGGGGTAAATGAGCAGTTCTTC
CASSQEGTSGVNEQFF
>.|.|TRBJ1-5|TRBV30
TGTGCCTGGAGTCCCGAGAGACTCAATCAGCCCCAGCATTTT
CAWSPERLNQPQHF
>TRBD1|.|TRBJ1-1|TRBV7-2
TGTGCCAGCAGCCTTGGACAGGGATACATGAACACTGAAGCTTTCTTT
CASSLGQGYMNTEAFF
>.|.|TRBJ1-4|TRBV29-1
TGCAGCGTTGTACAGGTGGATAGAAGTGAAAAACTGTTTTTT
CSVVQVDRSEKLFF
>TRBD1|many|TRBJ1-2|TRBV13
TGTGCCAGCAGCCAGGTGATAAGGACAGGGCCTAACTATGGCTACACCTTC
CASSQVIRTGPNYGYTF
>.|.|TRBJ2-7|TRBV4-2
TGTGCCAGCAGCCAAGACAGGATCTCCTACGAGCAGTACTTC
CASSQDRISYEQYF
>TRBD1|.|TRBJ2-7|TRBV5-1
TGCGCCAGCAGCGCCGACAGGGGGGACTACGAGCAGTACTTC
CASSADRGDYEQYF
>.|.|TRBJ1-2|TRBV9
TGTGCCAGCAGCGCTGACAGGTATGGCTACACCTTC
CASSADRYGYTF
>TRBD1|.|TRBJ2-7|TRBV14
TGTGCCAGCAGCCAGACGGGACAGGGGGCCTACGAGCAGTACTTC
CASSQTGQGAYEQYF
>.|.|TRBJ1-1|TRBV7-9
TGTGCCAGCAGCCCTATCCCTCTCGGGGCTTTCTTT
CASSPIPLGAFF
>.|.|TRBJ1-6|TRBV7-2
TGTGCCAGCAGCTTATTGGTGCAGAGAGGTGGCAATAATTCACCCCTCCACTTT
CASSLLVQRGGNNSPLHF
>TRBD2|once|TRBJ2-3|TRBV9
TGTGCCAGCAGCGACCTCACTAGCGGGGGGCCCAATACGCAGTATTTT
CASSDLTSGGPNTQYF
>TRBD1|.|TRBJ1-1|TRBV29-1
TGCAGCGACCGGACAGGGGGATCTAACACTGAAGCTTTCTTT
CSDRTGGSNTEAFF
>TRBD1|.|TRBJ1-6|TRBV6-5
TGTGCCAGCAGACCGGACAGGGGTGTTAATTCACCCCTCCACTTT
CASRPDRGVNSPLHF
>.|.|TRBJ1-2|TRBV5-1
TGCGCCAGCAGCTTGACGAGTTTCTCTAACTATGGCTACACCTTC
CASSLTSFSNYGYTF
>.|few|TRBJ1-2|TRBV25-1
TGTGCCAGCAGTTCTCAGGGAGGAAGCTATGGCTACACCTTC
CASSSQGGSYGYTF
>.|.|TRBJ2-1|TRBV11-3
TGTGCCAGCAGCTTAGTCACTGGGCCCAGTGAGCAGTTCTTC
CASSLVTGPSEQFF
>.|.|TRBJ2-7|TRBV18
TGTGCCAGCTCACCACCGCGGCATGGCAGTTACGAGCAGTACTTC
CASSPPRHGSYEQYF